The rows below give T cell receptor beta chains drawn from one sample of a study of human T cells and chemical hapten exposure. TCRdb used MiXCR to reprocess the RACE reads, holding one entry per CDR3 protein. The table lists about 300,000 distinct CDR3 sequences, around 5.5% of them singletons. Here the sequenced sample was whole blood, taken in connection with sensitization to the hapten diphenylcyclopropenone (DPC). These receptors came from a young woman with alopecia areata. Some clones in this sample may be carry-over from other donors' samples. CDR3s include the opening cysteine and the closing phenylalanine or tryptophan. A D gene is named only where the DNA matches it firmly. Size values are once, few and many counts, or a class for expanded clones, and some rows have none.

cdr3_length	clone_size	v_call	d_call	j_call	cdr3_aa	cdr3_nt
16	few	TRBV10-3	TRBD1	TRBJ2-1	CAITPGTAPSYNEQFF	TGTGCCATCACCCCGGGGACAGCTCCCTCCTACAATGAGCAGTTCTTC
16	NA	TRBV18	TRBD1	TRBJ1-1	CAGSPGQGIMNTEAFF	TGTGCCGGCTCACCGGGACAGGGGATCATGAACACTGAAGCTTTCTTT
15	few	TRBV20-1	TRBD1	TRBJ1-1	CSARSWGGQRTEAFF	TGCAGTGCTAGGAGCTGGGGGGGACAGAGAACTGAAGCTTTCTTT
13	NA	TRBV29-1	NA	TRBJ2-3	CSVEWGPGDTQYF	TGCAGCGTTGAATGGGGCCCAGGAGATACGCAGTATTTT
19	NA	TRBV6-1	NA	TRBJ1-3	CASSQSFRGGSHSGNTIYF	TGTGCCAGCTCTCAAAGTTTTCGTGGCGGGAGTCATTCTGGAAACACCATATATTTT
12	NA	TRBV20-1	NA	TRBJ2-1	CSGSASYNEQFF	TGCAGTGGGAGTGCCTCCTACAATGAGCAGTTCTTC
13	many	TRBV7-9	NA	TRBJ1-1	CASSLALGAEAFF	TGTGCCAGCAGCTTAGCCTTGGGGGCTGAAGCTTTCTTT
15	few	TRBV6-5	NA	TRBJ1-5	CASKKEQGVNQPQHF	TGTGCCAGCAAAAAAGAACAGGGAGTCAATCAGCCCCAGCATTTT
17	many	TRBV18	NA	TRBJ1-4	CASSPQILRGANEKLFF	TGTGCCAGCTCACCCCAAATCCTACGGGGAGCTAATGAAAAACTGTTTTTT
15	NA	TRBV4-3	NA	TRBJ1-6	CASSQGAGTSSPLHF	TGCGCCAGCAGCCAAGGGGCAGGGACTAGTTCACCCCTCCACTTT
15	few	TRBV28	NA	TRBJ1-1	CASSSPARMNTEAFF	TGTGCCAGCAGTTCCCCGGCCCGGATGAACACTGAAGCTTTCTTT
13	few	TRBV10-3	NA	TRBJ1-2	CAISGRGSGGYTF	TGTGCCATCAGTGGTAGGGGTTCGGGAGGCTACACCTTC
14	NA	TRBV7-2	TRBD2	TRBJ2-1	CASSFGGAEDEQFF	TGTGCCAGCAGCTTCGGGGGGGCCGAGGATGAGCAGTTCTTC
17	few	TRBV4-2	NA	TRBJ1-4	CASSQDVQGRGNEKLFF	TGTGCCAGCAGCCAAGATGTCCAGGGAAGGGGCAATGAAAAACTGTTTTTT
14	few	TRBV20-1	TRBD1	TRBJ2-7	CSATYRGRQYEQYF	TGCAGTGCTACCTACAGGGGGCGACAATACGAGCAGTACTTC
16	few	TRBV20-1	TRBD2	TRBJ2-3	CSARTRASGLTDTQYF	TGCAGTGCTAGGACAAGGGCTAGCGGGCTCACAGATACGCAGTATTTT
16	many	TRBV6-5	TRBD2	TRBJ2-5	CASSTRTSGVKETQYF	TGTGCCAGCAGTACACGGACTAGCGGGGTTAAAGAGACCCAGTACTTC
15	many	TRBV6-6	TRBD1	TRBJ1-2	CASSYARGPDYGYTF	TGTGCCAGCAGTTACGCCAGGGGGCCTGACTATGGCTACACCTTC
14	few	TRBV7-2	NA	TRBJ2-5	CASSPLSLGETQYF	TGTGCCAGCAGCCCTTTAAGTCTAGGGGAGACCCAGTACTTC
15	many	TRBV28	TRBD2	TRBJ2-7	CASSLSSSGPSEQYF	TGTGCCAGCAGCTTATCCTCTAGCGGTCCGAGCGAGCAGTACTTC
16	NA	TRBV9	TRBD1	TRBJ2-2	CASSPQTGANTGELFF	TGTGCCAGCAGCCCACAGACAGGGGCCAACACCGGGGAGCTGTTTTTT
17	NA	TRBV7-9	TRBD1	TRBJ1-2	CASSSSLDRARDYGYTF	TGTGCCAGCAGCTCTTCCTTGGACAGGGCAAGGGACTATGGCTACACCTTC
13	many	TRBV20-1	NA	TRBJ1-6	CSARVSDDSPLHF	TGCAGTGCTAGAGTGTCTGATGATTCACCCCTCCACTTT
12	few	TRBV7-2	NA	TRBJ2-3	CASTPLTDTQYF	TGTGCCAGCACCCCTCTCACAGATACGCAGTATTTT
14	few	TRBV6-6	TRBD1	TRBJ1-2	CASSYGTAFYGYTF	TGTGCCAGCAGTTATGGGACAGCGTTCTATGGCTACACCTTC
12	many	TRBV10-3	TRBD2	TRBJ2-7	CAHGGGKHEQYF	TGTGCCCACGGGGGGGGCAAGCACGAGCAGTACTTC
13	NA	TRBV7-9	NA	TRBJ2-3	CASSLNGFDRQYF	TGTGCCAGCAGCTTAAACGGGTTCGATAGGCAGTATTTT
15	few	TRBV18	NA	TRBJ2-5	CASSPPGGNQETQYF	TGTGCCAGCTCACCACCGGGGGGTAACCAAGAGACCCAGTACTTC
16	NA	TRBV7-6	TRBD2	TRBJ2-2	CASSLGLAGNTGALFF	TGTGCCAGCAGCTTGGGGTTAGCGGGGAACACCGGGGCGCTGTTTTTT
13	few	TRBV20-1	TRBD1	TRBJ1-4	CSARGRGREKLFF	TGCAGTGCCCGAGGGAGGGGGCGCGAAAAACTGTTTTTT